These 29 T cell receptor beta chains were all obtained from the same sample, sequenced in a study of shared clonotypes between healthy human individuals. The table came from immunoSEQ multiplex PCR; TCRdb's copy has only in-frame clones and leaves some out. The sample yields around 1.5 million clones, approximately 98% seen once. The material sequenced was naive CD4+ T cells sorted from blood. Subset in this sample: CD45RA+ positively selected. The receptor source for this set is a man under 40 in good health.

The rearrangement links TRBV7-8 to TRBJ2-3; 11 bases are shared with TRBD2. J was trimmed by 0 bases and V by 5 bases; bases with no gene match: 13. This CDR3 comprises 19 residues. The germline gives CDR1 SGHVS, CDR2 FQNEAQ. The CDR3 region is CASSSPTSGMLNSTDTQYF. The CDR3 coding sequence is TGTGCCAGCAGCAGTCCGACTAGCGGGATGCTTAATAGCACAGATACGCAGTATTTT.

This clone was recorded a few times. The chain links TRBV18 to TRBJ2-7; D remains ambiguous. CDR3 length: 12 amino acids. V gave up 6 bases and J gave up 6 bases, with 12 bases separating them. Germline V gives CDR1 KGHSH, CDR2 LQKENI. Written as DNA, the CDR3 is TGTGCCAGCTCCCAAGGAGCGTCCGAGCAGTACTTC. Its protein is CASSQGASEQYF.

The rearrangement links TRBV2 to TRBJ2-2, with D unresolved. This CDR3 contains 15 residues. Trimming took 3 bases from V and 3 from J, leaving 11 bases between them. Germline lookup yields CDR1 SNHLY and CDR2 FYNNEI. CDR3 nucleotide sequence: TGTGCCAGCAGTGACGGAAGTCCCTACACCGGGGAGCTGTTTTTT. Translated: CASSDGSPYTGELFF.

This chain connects TRBV2 to TRBJ2-7, with TRBD2 identical over 11 bases. V shed 8 bases, J shed 2 bases, and the junction held 11 bases outside the gene matches. CDR1 SNHLY and CDR2 FYNNEI come from the germline V gene. CDR3 length: 16 residues. As DNA, the CDR3 is TGTGCCAGCCTGGGCACGGGACTAGCGGATCCCTACGAGCAGTACTTC. This codes for CASLGTGLADPYEQYF.

The CDR3 reads CASSEARQSYEQYF. CDR3 nucleotide sequence: TGCGCCAGCAGTGAGGCTAGACAGTCCTACGAGCAGTACTTC. The rearrangement uses TRBV10-2 and TRBJ2-7; D possibly corresponds to TRBD1 (5 bases). Trimming shortened V by 2 bases and J by 1 base, and 9 bases separated the two germline ends. This CDR3 region has 14 residues. Germline loops: CDR1 WSHSY, CDR2 SAAADI.

The chain couples TRBV10-1 to TRBJ2-1; perhaps TRBD1 as D (6 bases). This CDR3 comprises 16 residues. The germline V and J ends were trimmed by 4 bases and 0 bases, with 13 bases remaining between them. Germline-derived CDR1 and CDR2 are WNHNN and SYGVQD (reference sequence). Here the CDR3 DNA reads TGCGCCAGCAGTGCCAGAACAGGGAGCTCCTACAATGAGCAGTTCTTC. It yields the protein CASSARTGSSYNEQFF.

The chain uses TRBV19 and TRBJ1-2, with D possibly being TRBD1 (5 bases). This CDR3 comprises 13 residues. The germline CDR1 and CDR2 sequences are LNHDA and SQIVND (reference sequence). V lost 6 bases and J lost 4, with 12 bases in between. The CDR3 bases are TGTGCCAGTAGCCTGGCGGGGGGCTATGGCTACACCTTC. Translated: CASSLAGGYGYTF. Together with reference TRBV19 and TRBJ1-2, the CDR3 gives the full variable domain: DGGITQSPKYLFRKEGQNVTLSCEQNLNHDAMYWYRQDPGQGLRLIYYSQIVNDFQKGDIAEGYSVSREKKESFPLTVTSAQKNPTAFYLCASSLAGGYGYTFGSGTRLTVV.

V is TRBV29-1 and J is TRBJ1-2, with TRBD1 identical over 7 bases. Germline CDR1 and CDR2: SQVTM and ANQGSEA. V trimming: 4 bases; J trimming: 2 bases; junction bases outside the gene matches: 7. This CDR3 has 14 residues. The DNA of the CDR3 is TGCAGCGTTGTGGACAGGCATATGAACTATGGCTACACCTTC. Translated: CSVVDRHMNYGYTF. The variable domain in full, completed from reference TRBV29-1 and TRBJ1-2, reads SAVISQKPSRDICQRGTSLTIQCQVDSQVTMMFWYRQQPGQSLTLIATANQGSEATYESGFVIDKFPISRPNLTFSTLTVSNMSPEDSSIYLCSVVDRHMNYGYTFGSGTRLTVV.

As concerns this clone: The identical CDR3 is also encoded by other nucleotide sequences in the sample. V gene TRBV19 combines with J gene TRBJ1-2; unclear D gene. Trimming cost V 3 bases and J 4 bases, with 6 bases left between them. CDR1 and CDR2 from the germline V gene are LNHDA and SQIVND (reference sequence). The CDR3 runs to 12 residues. CDR3 in DNA: TGTGCCAGTAGTATCGTGGGCTATGGCTACACCTTC. It yields the protein CASSIVGYGYTF.

The V and J genes are TRBV7-2 and TRBJ2-1; a weak D match, TRBD2 (6 bases). The CDR3 has 15 residues. V was cut by 5 bases and J by 0 bases, with 11 bases left in between. Germline V lookup: CDR1 SGHTA, CDR2 FQGNSA. The CDR3 sequence is CASSTSGYSYNEQFF. The CDR3 nucleotides are TGTGCCAGCAGCACAAGCGGGTACTCCTACAATGAGCAGTTCTTC.

This clone came up once. This sequence joins TRBV30 and TRBJ2-7; possible D gene TRBD1, 5 bases. V shed 3 bases and J shed 2 bases, with 20 bases lying between them. The CDR3 is 16 residues long. From germline, CDR1 is GTSNPN and CDR2 SVGIG (reference sequence). Here the CDR3 reads CAWSPRTSLFPYEQYF. CDR3 DNA: TGTGCCTGGAGCCCTAGGACATCCCTTTTCCCCTACGAGCAGTACTTC.

Only one count was recorded for this clone. The rearrangement uses TRBV30 and TRBJ2-2; the D is unclear. Germline loops: CDR1 GTSNPN, CDR2 SVGIG (reference sequence). The CDR3 contains 15 residues. V was cut by 0 bases and J by 4 bases, with 12 bases left in between. The CDR3 sequence: CAWSVLKGITGELFF. In DNA, the CDR3 is TGTGCCTGGAGTGTATTAAAGGGAATCACCGGGGAGCTGTTTTTT.

V usage is TRBV7-2 and J usage is TRBJ2-3, with D unclear. Per the germline V gene, CDR1 is SGHTA and CDR2 is FQGNSA. The CDR3 spans 15 residues. Trimming pared 5 bases from V and 8 bases from J, leaving 20 bases between. CDR3 in DNA: TGTGCCAGCAGCATCACTAATAGTCAGCGAGGTACGCAGTATTTT. Its protein product is CASSITNSQRGTQYF.

The V and J genes are TRBV5-1 and TRBJ2-1; D might be TRBD2 (6 bases). V lost 4 bases, J lost 3 bases, and 11 bases lay in between. The germline gives CDR1 SGHRS, CDR2 YFSETQ. The CDR3 is 14 residues long. For the CDR3, the DNA is TGCGCCAGCAGCACCGGGGAGGTCTACAATGAGCAGTTCTTC. Protein product: CASSTGEVYNEQFF.

V and J are TRBV10-2 and TRBJ1-5; D is undetermined. V lost 2 bases and J 7 bases, leaving 9 bases between the germline ends. The CDR3 totals 13 residues. Germline assignment: CDR1 WSHSY and CDR2 SAAADI. For the CDR3, the DNA is TGCGCCAGCAGTGAGCCTTTTCCACAGCCCCAGCATTTT. It is translated as CASSEPFPQPQHF.

The chain recombines TRBV28 with TRBJ2-2, with 7 nucleotides matching TRBD2. Trimming took 2 bases from V and 0 from J; bases not matched to a gene: 6. Germline V gene sequence: CDR1 MDHEN, CDR2 SYDVKM. The CDR3 loop spans 17 amino acids. Written as DNA, the CDR3 is TGTGCCAGCAGTTTACCGACCGGGGGGTCGAACACCGGGGAGCTGTTTTTT. Translating gives CASSLPTGGSNTGELFF.

V usage is TRBV14 and J usage is TRBJ1-4, with D hard to call. This CDR3 has 17 amino acids. Germline V gene lookup returns CDR1 SGHDN and CDR2 FVKESK. Trimming removed 0 bases at V and 8 bases at J, with 19 bases between. CDR3 in amino acids: CASSQDSSWGGSEKLFF. CDR3 coding DNA: TGTGCCAGCAGCCAAGATTCCTCCTGGGGAGGGTCGGAAAAACTGTTTTTT.

V usage is TRBV18 and J usage is TRBJ1-4; weak D call: TRBD1 (5 bases). The CDR3 contains 19 residues. Germline values: CDR1 KGHSH, CDR2 LQKENI. V gave up 6 bases and J gave up 0 bases, with 23 bases separating them. CDR3 nucleotide sequence: TGTGCCAGCTCCCTGGGACCGGGGGGACCCGTTGCAACTAATGAAAAACTGTTTTTT. Translation: CASSLGPGGPVATNEKLFF.

V usage is TRBV28 and J usage is TRBJ2-7; 16 bases are a match to TRBD2. The V gene's germline CDR1 is MDHEN and CDR2 SYDVKM. The CDR3 sequence is 16 residues long. V dropped 6 bases and J dropped 6; count of bases not matched to a gene: 8. This chain's CDR3 is CASRGFGTSGRGEQYF. In DNA, the CDR3 is TGTGCCAGCAGGGGGTTCGGGACTAGCGGGAGGGGCGAGCAGTACTTC.

The chain employs TRBV11-2 and TRBJ2-3; 12 bases line up with TRBD2. V was pared by 3 bases and J by 5 bases, with 6 bases of the junction left unmatched. Germline values: CDR1 SGHAT, CDR2 FQNNGV. The CDR3 is 16 amino acids. For the CDR3, the DNA is TGTGCCAGCAGCTTCCCCGGACTAGCGGGGATAGATACGCAGTATTTT. Its translation: CASSFPGLAGIDTQYF.

The chain joins TRBV4-3 to TRBJ2-3; D uncertain. V dropped 0 bases and J dropped 5 bases, with 12 bases sitting between them. The CDR3 has 15 amino acids. Per the germline V gene, CDR1 is LGHNA and CDR2 is YSLEER. CDR3 in amino acids: CASSQEPVVVDTQYF. CDR3 coding DNA: TGCGCCAGCAGCCAAGAGCCCGTAGTGGTAGATACGCAGTATTTT.

This rearrangement joins TRBV4-1 to TRBJ2-7, with D perhaps matching TRBD2 (6 bases). The CDR3 extends over 15 amino acids. The V end lost 0 bases, the J end lost 5 bases, and 14 bases lay between the germline ends. The germline V gene encodes CDR1 MGHRA and CDR2 YSYEKL. The CDR3 DNA follows: TGCGCCAGCAGCCAAGATAGCGCGGGAAGGGACGAGCAGTACTTC. It yields the protein CASSQDSAGRDEQYF.

The chain employs TRBV5-1 and TRBJ2-7; 9 nucleotides match TRBD1. The V gene's germline CDR1 is SGHRS and CDR2 YFSETQ. V was clipped by 3 bases and J by 2 bases; unmatched bases: 6. This CDR3 spans 15 amino acids. The CDR3 region is CASSWGTGPTYEQYF. The CDR3 nucleotides read TGCGCCAGCAGCTGGGGGACAGGGCCAACCTACGAGCAGTACTTC.

This chain connects TRBV5-4 to TRBJ2-7, with D perhaps TRBD2 (6 bases). Trimming removed 4 bases from V and 2 bases from J, with 16 bases in between. The germline V gene has CDR1 SGHNT and CDR2 YYREEE (reference sequence). The CDR3 has 15 amino acids. The CDR3 nucleotides read TGTGCCAGCAGCGAATCGGGGAGGTTAACCTACGAGCAGTACTTC. Translated, it gives CASSESGRLTYEQYF.

This chain links TRBV30 with TRBJ1-5; possible D gene TRBD1, 5 bases. V lost 7 bases and J lost 4, with 17 bases in between. The CDR3 runs to 14 residues. Germline V gene data show CDR1 as GTSNPN and CDR2 as SVGIG (reference sequence). CDR3 coding DNA: TGTGCCTCTTCCGGGAGAGGGGATAATCAGCCCCAGCATTTT. Encoded protein: CASSGRGDNQPQHF.

The chain recombines TRBV7-3 with TRBJ2-7; 9 bases align to TRBD1. CDR1 is SGHTA and CDR2 is FQGTGA in the germline V gene. CDR3 length: 15 residues. The V gene end was trimmed by 5 bases and the J gene end by 3 bases; junction bases not matched to a gene: 8. The CDR3 protein is CASSLSGQGIYEQYF. The CDR3 DNA follows: TGTGCCAGCAGCCTCTCAGGACAGGGGATCTACGAGCAGTACTTC.

The chain links TRBV27 to TRBJ2-1; 10 nucleotides align to TRBD2. This CDR3 contains 16 residues. Germline V gives CDR1 MNHEY, CDR2 SMNVEV (reference sequence). V dropped 2 bases and J dropped 4; count of bases not matched to a gene: 5. The CDR3 DNA is TGTGCCAGCAGTTTAGAAGTACTAGCGGGATACAATGAGCAGTTCTTC. This translates into CASSLEVLAGYNEQFF.

J is TRBJ2-3 and V is TRBV2, with unresolved D. The CDR3 consists of 13 residues. V lost 5 bases to trimming and J lost 2 bases, with 8 bases between them. Germline V gene sequence: CDR1 SNHLY, CDR2 FYNNEI. CDR3 sequence reads: CASSSGLTDTQYF. DNA for the CDR3: TGTGCCAGCAGTTCGGGTCTCACAGATACGCAGTATTTT.

The V gene is TRBV7-9, the J gene TRBJ1-2; maybe TRBD1 (6 bases). Germline V gene sequence: CDR1 SEHNR, CDR2 FQNEAQ (reference sequence). This CDR3 comprises 14 residues. Between the trimmed V and J ends, which lost 5 bases and 7 bases, there was a span of 17 bases. Here the CDR3 reads CASSLPGGAGGYTF. The CDR3 DNA sequence: TGTGCCAGCAGCCTGCCCGGGGGGGCTGGTGGCTACACCTTC. Based on the CDR3 plus reference TRBV7-9 and TRBJ1-2, the full variable domain is DTGVSQNPRHKITKRGQNVTFRCDPISEHNRLYWYRQTLGQGPEFLTYFQNEAQLEKSRLLSDRFSAERPKGSFSTLEIQRTEQGDSAMYLCASSLPGGAGGYTFGSGTRLTVV.